A selection of T cell receptor beta chains follows, all from one sample in a study of blood T cell repertoires in COVID-19. Data came from immunoSEQ multiplex PCR; TCRdb stores just in-frame clones and leaves some out. Counted here are a few hundred thousand clones, roughly 82% occurring once; the ten biggest clones make up roughly 1.6%. The sequenced material came from peripheral blood. Receptor source: a woman between 45 and 60 years old with acute or convalescent COVID-19. The CDR3 runs from the conserved cysteine through the conserved F or W. The order of the fields is J gene, D gene, clone size, V gene, CDR3 protein, CDR3 DNA. A D gene is named only where the DNA matches it firmly. Not all rows give a size; the values are once, few, many and, for expanded clones, a class.

j_call: TRBJ1-1; d_call: .; clone_size: .; v_call: TRBV12-3/TRBV12-4; cdr3_aa: CASSYRVGAEAFF; cdr3_nt: TGTGCCAGCAGTTACAGGGTGGGGGCTGAAGCTTTCTTT
j_call: TRBJ2-7; d_call: TRBD1; clone_size: .; v_call: TRBV9; cdr3_aa: CASSVSSGTGYEQYF; cdr3_nt: TGTGCCAGCAGCGTATCATCCGGGACAGGGTACGAGCAGTACTTC
j_call: TRBJ1-1; d_call: TRBD1; clone_size: .; v_call: TRBV6-2/TRBV6-3; cdr3_aa: CASSFNRGQPEAFF; cdr3_nt: TGTGCCAGCAGTTTTAACAGGGGGCAGCCTGAAGCTTTCTTT
j_call: TRBJ2-2; d_call: TRBD2; clone_size: .; v_call: TRBV3-1/TRBV3-2; cdr3_aa: CASSWTAGGDTGELFF; cdr3_nt: TGTGCCAGCAGTTGGACAGCGGGAGGGGATACCGGGGAGCTGTTTTTT
j_call: TRBJ1-4; d_call: TRBD1; clone_size: .; v_call: TRBV14; cdr3_aa: CASSQAGTVGEKLFF; cdr3_nt: TGTGCCAGCAGCCAAGCCGGGACAGTCGGGGAAAAACTGTTTTTT
j_call: TRBJ2-1; d_call: TRBD2; clone_size: .; v_call: TRBV5-6; cdr3_aa: CASSLWGREKNEQFF; cdr3_nt: TGTGCCAGCAGCTTGTGGGGGAGGGAGAAGAATGAGCAGTTCTTC
j_call: TRBJ2-3; d_call: .; clone_size: once; v_call: TRBV5-1; cdr3_aa: CASSLEAADTQYF; cdr3_nt: TGCGCCAGCAGCTTGGAGGCGGCAGATACGCAGTATTTT
j_call: TRBJ1-2; d_call: TRBD1; clone_size: .; v_call: TRBV5-5; cdr3_aa: CASSLPGGVGYTF; cdr3_nt: TGTGCCAGCAGCTTGCCAGGGGGCGTTGGCTACACCTTC
j_call: TRBJ2-7; d_call: .; clone_size: .; v_call: TRBV10-3; cdr3_aa: CAISAGVVYEQYF; cdr3_nt: TGTGCCATCAGTGCGGGAGTTGTGTACGAGCAGTACTTC
j_call: TRBJ2-1; d_call: .; clone_size: .; v_call: TRBV29-1; cdr3_aa: CSTGLSNEQFF; cdr3_nt: TGCAGCACGGGGCTGAGCAATGAGCAGTTCTTC
j_call: TRBJ2-3; d_call: .; clone_size: .; v_call: TRBV19; cdr3_aa: CASTDDSAIRTDTQYF; cdr3_nt: TGTGCCAGTACCGATGATAGCGCCATCCGCACAGATACGCAGTATTTT
j_call: TRBJ1-1; d_call: .; clone_size: few; v_call: TRBV29-1; cdr3_aa: CSGSSGWGMNTEAFF; cdr3_nt: TGCAGCGGTTCTTCGGGGTGGGGAATGAACACTGAAGCTTTCTTT
j_call: TRBJ2-7; d_call: .; clone_size: .; v_call: TRBV15; cdr3_aa: CATSRVARPYTSYEQYF; cdr3_nt: TGTGCCACCAGCAGAGTTGCCAGGCCCTATACGAGCTACGAGCAGTACTTC
j_call: TRBJ2-1; d_call: .; clone_size: .; v_call: TRBV5-6; cdr3_aa: CASSNYGGSSYNEQFF; cdr3_nt: TGTGCCAGCAGCAATTACGGTGGGAGCTCCTACAATGAGCAGTTCTTC
j_call: TRBJ2-1; d_call: .; clone_size: few; v_call: TRBV7-3; cdr3_aa: CASSRTDLEYNEQFF; cdr3_nt: TGTGCCAGCAGTCGGACAGATCTAGAATACAATGAGCAGTTCTTC
j_call: TRBJ2-7; d_call: TRBD1; clone_size: .; v_call: TRBV18; cdr3_aa: CASSPLGQGYEQYF; cdr3_nt: TGTGCCAGCTCACCACTAGGACAGGGCTACGAGCAGTACTTC
j_call: TRBJ2-7; d_call: TRBD2; clone_size: .; v_call: TRBV7-9; cdr3_aa: CASRKLAGDSEQYF; cdr3_nt: TGTGCCAGCAGGAAACTAGCGGGAGACTCCGAGCAGTACTTC
j_call: TRBJ2-7; d_call: .; clone_size: .; v_call: TRBV24-1; cdr3_aa: CATSDFSRANEQYF; cdr3_nt: TGTGCCACCAGTGATTTCAGCAGGGCGAACGAGCAGTACTTC
j_call: TRBJ1-2; d_call: .; clone_size: .; v_call: TRBV10-3; cdr3_aa: CAILSQGTLHGYGYTF; cdr3_nt: TGTGCCATCTTGAGTCAGGGAACGCTTCACGGCTATGGCTACACCTTC
j_call: TRBJ1-6; d_call: TRBD1; clone_size: once; v_call: TRBV11-2; cdr3_aa: CASSLQTGDSPLHF; cdr3_nt: TGTGCCAGCAGCTTACAAACAGGGGATTCACCCCTCCACTTT
j_call: TRBJ1-5; d_call: .; clone_size: .; v_call: TRBV27; cdr3_aa: CASSPLAASNQPQHF; cdr3_nt: TGTGCCAGCAGTCCCCTGGCGGCTAGCAATCAGCCCCAGCATTTT
j_call: TRBJ2-5; d_call: .; clone_size: once; v_call: TRBV18; cdr3_aa: CASSPEGASHQETQYF; cdr3_nt: TGTGCCAGCTCACCAGAGGGTGCGAGCCACCAAGAGACCCAGTACTTC
j_call: TRBJ1-5; d_call: .; clone_size: .; v_call: TRBV4-1; cdr3_aa: CASSQDLLQPQHF; cdr3_nt: TGCGCCAGCAGCCAAGATTTACTTCAGCCCCAGCATTTT
j_call: TRBJ1-1; d_call: TRBD1; clone_size: once; v_call: TRBV2; cdr3_aa: CASSLRTGEDTEAFF; cdr3_nt: TGTGCCAGCAGTTTGCGGACAGGTGAGGACACTGAAGCTTTCTTT
j_call: TRBJ2-1; d_call: TRBD2; clone_size: .; v_call: TRBV4-1; cdr3_aa: CASSKGLAGANNEQFF; cdr3_nt: TGCGCCAGCAGCAAGGGACTAGCGGGAGCTAACAATGAGCAGTTCTTC
j_call: TRBJ2-5; d_call: TRBD1; clone_size: .; v_call: TRBV5-8; cdr3_aa: CASSLKTGGEETQYF; cdr3_nt: TGTGCCAGCAGCTTGAAGACAGGGGGCGAGGAGACCCAGTACTTC
j_call: TRBJ2-3; d_call: TRBD2; clone_size: .; v_call: TRBV7-8; cdr3_aa: CASSLVGGRPDTQYF; cdr3_nt: TGTGCCAGCAGCTTAGTAGGCGGGAGACCAGATACGCAGTATTTT
j_call: TRBJ2-7; d_call: TRBD1; clone_size: once; v_call: TRBV6-2/TRBV6-3; cdr3_aa: CASSYSIMGTGRLSYEQYF; cdr3_nt: TGTGCCAGCAGTTACTCGATTATGGGGACAGGGCGCTTATCCTACGAGCAGTACTTC
j_call: TRBJ2-5; d_call: .; clone_size: .; v_call: TRBV18; cdr3_aa: CASSPRRDSGETQYF; cdr3_nt: TGTGCCAGCTCACCAAGACGGGACTCGGGGGAGACCCAGTACTTC
j_call: TRBJ1-2; d_call: .; clone_size: few; v_call: TRBV7-3; cdr3_aa: CASSPFFTGNYGYTF; cdr3_nt: TGTGCCAGCAGCCCTTTTTTTACAGGGAACTATGGCTACACCTTC
j_call: TRBJ1-1; d_call: .; clone_size: .; v_call: TRBV7-2; cdr3_aa: CASSNQVGDTEAFF; cdr3_nt: TGTGCCAGCAGCAACCAGGTGGGCGACACTGAAGCTTTCTTT
j_call: TRBJ2-3; d_call: .; clone_size: few; v_call: TRBV21-1; cdr3_aa: CASLTNGGEGWCADTQYF; cdr3_nt: TGTGCCAGCCTAACCAACGGCGGGGAGGGGTGGTGTGCAGATACGCAGTATTTT